This TCR beta chain is from a study of blood T cell repertoires in COVID-19. Clones were sequenced by immunoSEQ multiplex PCR, and TCRdb holds only the in-frame ones, with some missing. The sample shows fewer than 250,000 clones, about 88% of them seen only once. Germline V gives CDR1 LGHNA, CDR2 YSLEER. The CDR3 contains 13 residues. V shed 0 bases and J shed 6 bases, with 6 bases lying between them. Sample: peripheral blood. This receptor was taken from a woman in her sixties or seventies with acute or convalescent COVID-19. The V gene is TRBV4-3, the J gene TRBJ2-1; D gene uncertain. CDR3 loop: CASSQDTSNEQFF. The CDR3 coding sequence is TGCGCCAGCAGCCAAGATACCAGCAATGAGCAGTTCTTC.